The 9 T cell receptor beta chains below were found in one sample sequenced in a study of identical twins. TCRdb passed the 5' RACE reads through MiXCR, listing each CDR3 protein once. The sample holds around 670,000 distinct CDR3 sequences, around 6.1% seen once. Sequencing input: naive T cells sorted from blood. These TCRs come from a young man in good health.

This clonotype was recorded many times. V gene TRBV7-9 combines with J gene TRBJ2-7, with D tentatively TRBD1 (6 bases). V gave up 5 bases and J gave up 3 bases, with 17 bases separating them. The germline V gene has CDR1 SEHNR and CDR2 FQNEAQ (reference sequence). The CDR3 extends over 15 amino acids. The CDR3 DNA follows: TGTGCCAGCAGCCCCACGACAGGTGGGGGCTACGAGCAGTACGTC. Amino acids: CASSPTTGGGYEQYV.

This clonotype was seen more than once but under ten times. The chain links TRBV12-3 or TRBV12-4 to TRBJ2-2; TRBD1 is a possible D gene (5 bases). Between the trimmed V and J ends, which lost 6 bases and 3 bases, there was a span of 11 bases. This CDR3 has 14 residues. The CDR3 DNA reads TGTGCCAGCAGAAGGGGTTTTGACACCGGGGAGCTGTTTTTT. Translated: CASRRGFDTGELFF.

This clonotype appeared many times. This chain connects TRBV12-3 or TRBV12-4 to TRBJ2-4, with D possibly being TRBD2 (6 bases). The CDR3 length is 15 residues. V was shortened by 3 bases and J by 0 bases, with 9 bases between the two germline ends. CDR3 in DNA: TGTGCCAGCAGTTTGGGGGGAGTAGCCAAAAACATTCAGTACTTC. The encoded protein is CASSLGGVAKNIQYF.

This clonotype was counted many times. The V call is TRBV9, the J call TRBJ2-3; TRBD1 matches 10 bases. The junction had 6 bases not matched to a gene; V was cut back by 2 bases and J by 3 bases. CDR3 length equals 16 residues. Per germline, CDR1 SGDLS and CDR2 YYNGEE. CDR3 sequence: CASSVDRQGATDTQYF. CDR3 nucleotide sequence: TGTGCCAGCAGCGTTGATCGACAGGGGGCGACAGATACGCAGTATTTT.

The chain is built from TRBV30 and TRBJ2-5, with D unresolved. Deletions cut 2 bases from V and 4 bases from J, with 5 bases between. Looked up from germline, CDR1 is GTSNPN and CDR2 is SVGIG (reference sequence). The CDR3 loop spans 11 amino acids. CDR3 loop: CAWSLGETQYF. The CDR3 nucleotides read TGTGCCTGGAGTCTCGGAGAGACCCAGTACTTC.

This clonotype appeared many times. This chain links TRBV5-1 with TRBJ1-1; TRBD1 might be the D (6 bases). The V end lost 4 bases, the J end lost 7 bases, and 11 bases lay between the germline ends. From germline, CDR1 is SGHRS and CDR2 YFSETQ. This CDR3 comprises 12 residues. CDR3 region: CASSAGHLEAFF. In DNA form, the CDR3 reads TGCGCCAGCAGCGCGGGACACCTTGAAGCTTTCTTT.

The CDR3 nucleotides read TGTGCCAGCAGCTTACCCGACAGGGGTGAGACCCAGTACTTC. It codes for CASSLPDRGETQYF. The V gene is TRBV5-4, the J gene TRBJ2-5, with TRBD1 matching 8 bases. V lost 2 bases, J lost 5 bases, and 5 bases stayed unmatched. The CDR3 spans 14 residues. Per the germline V gene, CDR1 is SGHNT and CDR2 is YYREEE (reference sequence).

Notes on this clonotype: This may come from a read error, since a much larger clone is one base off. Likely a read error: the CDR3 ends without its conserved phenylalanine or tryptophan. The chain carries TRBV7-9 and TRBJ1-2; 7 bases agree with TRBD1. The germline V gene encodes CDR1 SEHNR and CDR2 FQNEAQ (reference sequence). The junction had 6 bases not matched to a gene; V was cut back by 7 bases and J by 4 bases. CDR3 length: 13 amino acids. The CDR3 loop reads CASTTGAGYGYTI. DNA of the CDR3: TGTGCCAGCACCACAGGGGCAGGCTATGGCTACACCATC.

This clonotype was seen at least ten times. CDR3: CASSSLKLAGSYEQYF. The CDR3 DNA reads TGTGCCAGCAGTTCCCTCAAACTAGCGGGTTCCTACGAGCAGTACTTC. The chain uses TRBV27 and TRBJ2-7; 9 nucleotides match TRBD2. The germline V gene encodes CDR1 MNHEY and CDR2 SMNVEV (reference sequence). The CDR3 sequence is 16 residues long. With 4 bases clipped from V and 1 base from J, the junction kept 8 bases outside the gene matches.